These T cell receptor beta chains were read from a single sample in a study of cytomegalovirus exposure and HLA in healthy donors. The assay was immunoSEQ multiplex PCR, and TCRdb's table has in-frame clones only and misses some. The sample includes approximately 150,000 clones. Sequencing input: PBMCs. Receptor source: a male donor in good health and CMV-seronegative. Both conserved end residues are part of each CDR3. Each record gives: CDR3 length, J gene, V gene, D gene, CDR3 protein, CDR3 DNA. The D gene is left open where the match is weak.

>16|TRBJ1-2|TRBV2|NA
CASSEAGGTWWNGYTF
TGTGCCAGCAGTGAAGCCGGGGGTACTTGGTGGAATGGCTACACCTTC
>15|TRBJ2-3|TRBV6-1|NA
CASPRGVTSTDTQYF
TGTGCCAGCCCCCGCGGGGTTACTAGCACAGATACGCAGTATTTT
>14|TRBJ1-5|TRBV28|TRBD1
CASSSGQVDQPQHF
TGTGCCAGCAGTTCAGGACAGGTCGATCAGCCCCAGCATTTT
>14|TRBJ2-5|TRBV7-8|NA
CASSLRDYQETQYF
TGTGCCAGCAGCCTAAGGGACTACCAAGAGACCCAGTACTTC
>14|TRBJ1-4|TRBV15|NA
CATSREQGRGKLFF
TGTGCCACCAGCAGAGAACAGGGACGCGGAAAACTGTTTTTT
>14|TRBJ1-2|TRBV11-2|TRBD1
CASSLAGQLYGYTF
TGTGCCAGCAGCTTGGCGGGACAGCTTTATGGCTACACCTTC
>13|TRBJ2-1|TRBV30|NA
CAWTGVSYNEQFF
TGTGCCTGGACGGGGGTCTCCTACAATGAGCAGTTCTTC
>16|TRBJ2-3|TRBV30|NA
CAWTEPRTDNTDTQYF
TGTGCCTGGACCGAGCCTCGGACAGACAACACAGATACGCAGTATTTT
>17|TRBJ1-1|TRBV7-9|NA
CASSPEPGRGRYTEAFF
TGTGCCAGCAGCCCCGAGCCTGGGAGGGGGAGGTACACTGAAGCTTTCTTT
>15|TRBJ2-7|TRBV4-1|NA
CASSQETSSRYEQYF
TGCGCCAGCAGCCAGGAGACTAGTTCCCGGTACGAGCAGTACTTC
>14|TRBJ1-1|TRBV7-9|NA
CASSFPPGDTEAFF
TGTGCCAGCAGCTTCCCCCCGGGGGACACTGAAGCTTTCTTT
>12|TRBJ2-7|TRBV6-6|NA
CASNVRNDEQYF
TGTGCCAGCAATGTCAGGAACGACGAGCAGTACTTC
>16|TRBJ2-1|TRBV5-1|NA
CASSLVGGGPYNEQFF
TGCGCCAGCAGCTTGGTAGGCGGGGGCCCCTACAATGAGCAGTTCTTC
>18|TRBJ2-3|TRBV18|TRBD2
CASSPVSPSGGGTDTQYF
TGTGCCAGCTCACCCGTCTCCCCTAGCGGGGGGGGCACAGATACGCAGTATTTT
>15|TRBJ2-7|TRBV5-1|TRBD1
CASSLTGQGNYEQYF
TGCGCCAGCAGCTTAACGGGACAGGGAAACTACGAGCAGTACTTC
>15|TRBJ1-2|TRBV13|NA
CASSPRELIHYGYTF
TGTGCCAGCAGCCCCCGGGAGCTCATCCACTATGGCTACACCTTC
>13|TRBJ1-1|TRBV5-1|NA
CASRPGENTEAFF
TGCGCCAGCAGGCCCGGGGAGAACACTGAAGCTTTCTTT
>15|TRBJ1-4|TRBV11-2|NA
CASRRRGYANEKLFF
TGTGCCAGCAGACGAAGGGGTTACGCTAATGAAAAACTGTTTTTT
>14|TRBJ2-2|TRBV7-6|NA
CASSLATNTGELFF
TGTGCCAGCAGCCTCGCTACGAACACCGGGGAGCTGTTTTTT
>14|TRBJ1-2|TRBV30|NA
CAWGRPTGNYGYTF
TGTGCCTGGGGGCGGCCTACAGGCAACTATGGCTACACCTTC
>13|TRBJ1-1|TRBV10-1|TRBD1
CASTSNRGTEAFF
TGCGCCAGCACTAGCAACAGGGGGACTGAAGCTTTCTTT
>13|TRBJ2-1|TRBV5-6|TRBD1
CASRGQSYNEQFF
TGTGCCAGCAGGGGACAGTCCTACAATGAGCAGTTCTTC
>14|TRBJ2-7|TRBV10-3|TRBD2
CAISVTSGSYEQYF
TGTGCCATCAGTGTGACTAGCGGGTCCTACGAGCAGTACTTC
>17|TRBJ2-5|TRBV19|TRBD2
CASSIPGLAGGQETQYF
TGTGCCAGTAGTATACCGGGACTAGCGGGGGGCCAAGAGACCCAGTACTTC
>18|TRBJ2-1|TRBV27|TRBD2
CASSSRSSSGRLMGEQFF
TGTGCCAGCAGCTCTAGATCCTCTAGCGGGAGATTGATGGGTGAGCAGTTCTTC
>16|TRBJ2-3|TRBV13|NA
CASTSSLATRTDTQYF
TGTGCCAGCACCTCCTCCCTAGCGACCCGCACAGATACGCAGTATTTT